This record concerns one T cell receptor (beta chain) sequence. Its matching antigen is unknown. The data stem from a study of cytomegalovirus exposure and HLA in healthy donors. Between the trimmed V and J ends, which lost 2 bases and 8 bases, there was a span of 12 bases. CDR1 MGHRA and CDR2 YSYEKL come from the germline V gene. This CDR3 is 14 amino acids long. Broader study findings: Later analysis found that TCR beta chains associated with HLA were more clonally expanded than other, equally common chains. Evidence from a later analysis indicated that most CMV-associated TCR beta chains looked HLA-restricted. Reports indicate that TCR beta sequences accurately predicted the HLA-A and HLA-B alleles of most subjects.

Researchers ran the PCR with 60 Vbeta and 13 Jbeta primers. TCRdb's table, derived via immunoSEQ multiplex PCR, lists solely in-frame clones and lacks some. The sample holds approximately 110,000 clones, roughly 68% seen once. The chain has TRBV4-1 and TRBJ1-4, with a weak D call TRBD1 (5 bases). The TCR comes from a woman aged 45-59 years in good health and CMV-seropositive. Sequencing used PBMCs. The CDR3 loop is CASSQMGLREKLFF. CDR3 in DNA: TGCGCCAGCAGCCAAATGGGACTGAGAGAAAAACTGTTTTTT.